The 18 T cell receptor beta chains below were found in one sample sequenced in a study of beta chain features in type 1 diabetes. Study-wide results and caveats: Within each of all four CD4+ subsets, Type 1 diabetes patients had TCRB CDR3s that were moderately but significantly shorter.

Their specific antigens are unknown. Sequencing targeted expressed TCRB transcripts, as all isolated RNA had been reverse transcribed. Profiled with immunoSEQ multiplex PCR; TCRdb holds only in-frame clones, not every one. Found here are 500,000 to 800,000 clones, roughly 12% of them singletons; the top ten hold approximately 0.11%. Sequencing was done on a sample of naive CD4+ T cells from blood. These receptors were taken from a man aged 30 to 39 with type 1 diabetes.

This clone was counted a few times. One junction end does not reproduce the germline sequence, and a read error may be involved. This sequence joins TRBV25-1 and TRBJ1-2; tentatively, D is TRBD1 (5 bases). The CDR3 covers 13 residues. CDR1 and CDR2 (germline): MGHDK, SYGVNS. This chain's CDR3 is CASSARRGSRFVF. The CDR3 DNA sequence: TGTGCCAGCAGTGCTCGAAGGGGTTCAAGGTTCGTCTTC.

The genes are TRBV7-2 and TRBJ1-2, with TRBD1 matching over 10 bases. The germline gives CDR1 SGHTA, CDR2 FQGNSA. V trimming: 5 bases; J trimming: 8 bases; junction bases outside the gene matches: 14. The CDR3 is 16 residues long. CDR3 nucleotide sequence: TGTGCCAGCAGCCCCGGCGGGACAGGGGAAATAAGCGGCTACACCTTC. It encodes CASSPGGTGEISGYTF.

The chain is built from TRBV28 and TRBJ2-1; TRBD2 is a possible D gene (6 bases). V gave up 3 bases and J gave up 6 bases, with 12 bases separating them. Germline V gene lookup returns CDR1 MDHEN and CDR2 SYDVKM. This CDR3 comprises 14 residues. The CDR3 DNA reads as TGTGCCAGCAGTTTGGGGGGTGCAGCCAATGAGCAGTTCTTC. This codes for CASSLGGAANEQFF. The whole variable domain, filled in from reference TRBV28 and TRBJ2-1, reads DVKVTQSSRYLVKRTGEKVFLECVQDMDHENMFWYRQDPGLGLRLIYFSYDVKMKEKGDIPEGYSVSREKKERFSLILESASTNQTSMYLCASSLGGAANEQFFGPGTRLTVL.

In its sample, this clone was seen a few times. The CDR3 region has the DNA TGTGCCAGTAGTAGGGACAGAGGTACCTACGAGCAGTACTTC. Residues: CASSRDRGTYEQYF. The chain carries TRBV19 and TRBJ2-7; 7 bases line up with TRBD1. V was clipped by 4 bases and J by 2 bases; unmatched bases: 5. There are 14 residues in the CDR3. The germline gives CDR1 LNHDA, CDR2 SQIVND (reference sequence).

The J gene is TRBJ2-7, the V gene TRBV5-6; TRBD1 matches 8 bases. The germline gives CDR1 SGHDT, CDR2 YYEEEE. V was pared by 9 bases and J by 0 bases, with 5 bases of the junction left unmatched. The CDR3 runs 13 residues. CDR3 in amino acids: CATARGPSYEQYF. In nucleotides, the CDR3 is TGTGCCACTGCCAGGGGGCCCTCCTACGAGCAGTACTTC.

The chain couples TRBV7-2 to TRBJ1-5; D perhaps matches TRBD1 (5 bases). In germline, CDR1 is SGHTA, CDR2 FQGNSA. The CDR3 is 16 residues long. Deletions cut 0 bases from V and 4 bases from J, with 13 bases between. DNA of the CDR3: TGTGCCAGCAGCTTAGCCGTGACGGGGACGAATCAGCCCCAGCATTTT. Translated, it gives CASSLAVTGTNQPQHF.

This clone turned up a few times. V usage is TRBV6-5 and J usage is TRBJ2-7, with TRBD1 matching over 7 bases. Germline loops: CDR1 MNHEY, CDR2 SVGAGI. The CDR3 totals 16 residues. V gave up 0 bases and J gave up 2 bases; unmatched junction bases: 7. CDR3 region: CASSYSVTGHTYEQYF. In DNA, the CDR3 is TGTGCCAGCAGTTACTCTGTGACAGGGCACACCTACGAGCAGTACTTC.

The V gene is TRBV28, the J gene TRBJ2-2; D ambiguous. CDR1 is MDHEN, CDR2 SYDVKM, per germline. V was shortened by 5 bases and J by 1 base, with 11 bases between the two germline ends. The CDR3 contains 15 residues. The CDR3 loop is CASSPRGRNTGELFF. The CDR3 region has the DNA TGTGCCAGCAGTCCCCGCGGACGGAACACCGGGGAGCTGTTTTTT.

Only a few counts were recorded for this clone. CDR3 region: CASSPTGTGGGYTF. The CDR3 DNA sequence: TGTGCCAGCAGCCCTACCGGGACAGGGGGAGGCTACACCTTC. The V call is TRBV7-3, the J call TRBJ1-2; the match to TRBD1 covers 11 bases. Per germline, CDR1 SGHTA and CDR2 FQGTGA. The V segment lost 5 bases and the J segment 8 bases; nucleotides outside the gene matches: 7. The CDR3 is made up of 14 amino acids.

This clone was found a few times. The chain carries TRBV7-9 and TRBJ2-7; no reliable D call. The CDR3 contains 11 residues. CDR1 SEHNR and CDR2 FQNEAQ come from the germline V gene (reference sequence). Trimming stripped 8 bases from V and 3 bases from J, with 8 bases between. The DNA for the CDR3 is TGTGCCAGCGCCGGATACTACGAGCAGTACTTC. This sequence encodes CASAGYYEQYF.

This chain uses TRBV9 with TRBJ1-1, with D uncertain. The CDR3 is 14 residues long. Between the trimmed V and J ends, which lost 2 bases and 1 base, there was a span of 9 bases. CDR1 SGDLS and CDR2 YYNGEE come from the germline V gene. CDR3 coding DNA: TGTGCCAGCAGCGTGGTCACCGAGAACACTGAAGCTTTCTTT. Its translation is CASSVVTENTEAFF.

The CDR3 protein is CASSDSLSIDTQYF. The CDR3 coding sequence is TGTGCCAGCAGTGATAGTCTTTCCATAGATACGCAGTATTTT. The chain uses TRBV2 and TRBJ2-3; D call uncertain. Germline V gene data show CDR1 as SNHLY and CDR2 as FYNNEI. Trimming removed 3 bases at V and 5 bases at J, with 12 bases between. The CDR3 has 14 residues.

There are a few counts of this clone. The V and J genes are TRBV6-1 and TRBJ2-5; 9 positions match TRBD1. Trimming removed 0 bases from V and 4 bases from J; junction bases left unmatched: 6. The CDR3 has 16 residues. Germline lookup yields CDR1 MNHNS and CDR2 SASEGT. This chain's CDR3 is CASSEANRGRLETQYF. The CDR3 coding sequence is TGTGCCAGCAGTGAAGCTAACAGGGGGCGCCTAGAGACCCAGTACTTC.

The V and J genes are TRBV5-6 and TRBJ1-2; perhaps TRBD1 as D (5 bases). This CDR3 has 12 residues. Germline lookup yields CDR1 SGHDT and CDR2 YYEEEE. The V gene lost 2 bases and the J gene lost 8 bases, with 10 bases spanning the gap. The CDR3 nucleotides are TGTGCCAGCAGCTTAGGTAACAGGGGCTACACCTTC. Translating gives CASSLGNRGYTF.

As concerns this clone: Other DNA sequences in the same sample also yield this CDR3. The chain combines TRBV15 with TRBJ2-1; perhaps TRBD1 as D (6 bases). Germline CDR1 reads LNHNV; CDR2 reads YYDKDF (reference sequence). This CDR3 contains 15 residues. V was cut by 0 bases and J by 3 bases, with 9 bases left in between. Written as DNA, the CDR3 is TGTGCCACCAGCAGAGACAGGGGTGGCTACAATGAGCAGTTCTTC. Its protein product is CATSRDRGGYNEQFF. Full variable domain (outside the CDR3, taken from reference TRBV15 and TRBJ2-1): DAMVIQNPRYQVTQFGKPVTLSCSQTLNHNVMYWYQQKSSQAPKLLFHYYDKDFNNEADTPDNFQSRRPNTSFCFLDIRSPGLGDTAMYLCATSRDRGGYNEQFFGPGTRLTVL.

CDR3 nucleotides: TGTGCCAGCAGCCGGGACGACATTCAGTACTTC. This translates into CASSRDDIQYF. The chain links TRBV7-2 to TRBJ2-4; TRBD1 or TRBD2 may be the D gene (5 bases each). V was cut by 5 bases and J by 8 bases, with 7 bases left in between. The length of the CDR3 is 11 residues. Per germline, CDR1 SGHTA and CDR2 FQGNSA.

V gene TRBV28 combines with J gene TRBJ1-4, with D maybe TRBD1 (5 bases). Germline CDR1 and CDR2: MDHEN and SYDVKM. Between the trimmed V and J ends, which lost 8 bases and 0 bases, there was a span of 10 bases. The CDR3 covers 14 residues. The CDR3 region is CASGAGPTNEKLFF. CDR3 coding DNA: TGTGCCAGCGGGGCAGGGCCAACTAATGAAAAACTGTTTTTT.

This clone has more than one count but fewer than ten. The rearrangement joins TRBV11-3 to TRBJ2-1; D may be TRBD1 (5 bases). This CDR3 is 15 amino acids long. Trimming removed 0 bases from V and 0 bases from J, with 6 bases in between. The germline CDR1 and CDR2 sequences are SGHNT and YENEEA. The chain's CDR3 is CASSLDQGSYNEQFF. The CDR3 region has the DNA TGTGCCAGCAGCTTAGATCAGGGCTCCTACAATGAGCAGTTCTTC.